This T cell receptor beta chain stems from a study of CD4 T cells in lung cancer (dated by TCRdb to between 2018 and 2021). In terms of the full investigation: The study screened blood T cells of NSCLC patients for responses to candidate mutation-encoded neoepitopes and isolated neoantigen-specific CD4+ T-cell clones and TCRs. Tumor and non-adjacent lung tissue were obtained from several patients undergoing curative-intent resections for stage I-III non-small cell lung cancer. Lung adenocarcinoma or squamous cell carcinoma was present in the resected patients, who were aged 60 to 69 at blood donation and were mostly former smokers. Treatments the patients had received before donating blood included platinum chemotherapy, and some of the patients were given nivolumab or pembrolizumab. The frequency of neoantigen-specific clonotypes in tumor resections, non-adjacent lung and cultured T-cell products was followed using TCRB deep sequencing.

V was cut back by 2 bases and J by 15 bases, leaving a gap of 14 bases between them. CDR1 and CDR2 were assigned from the germline V gene as MRHNA and SNTAGT. The CDR3 measures 12 amino acids from cysteine to phenylalanine. Just the 36-base CDR3 DNA is kept, in frame starting at base 1. Library generation was performed with the immunoSEQ multiplex PCR assay. Qiagen DNeasy or QIAamp micro DNA kits were used to isolate DNA, and the Adaptive Biotechnology human TCRB sequencing kit was used to sequence TCRB. TCRB libraries were sequenced on an Illumina MiSeq. Concerning the study's data processing: TCRB sequence data were analyzed with the kit provider's software, and tumor enrichment of clonotype templates was tested with Fisher's exact test. This immuneACCESS table, as held by TCRdb, lists in-frame sequences with V and J called but not all clones. Of the missing ones, under half trace to an unresolved V gene in checked studies; the others have no known cause. That table gives V, J and clone size, and the DNA gave D and trimming. The sample includes about 4,800 clones, with around 70% observed a single time. The ten largest account for roughly 15% of the sample.

In its sample, this clone was seen a few times. Its specific antigen is unknown. Per-base qualities were not stored, and no clone one base away is much larger. What the research found in general, with its limitations: Some blood-derived responses might reflect in vitro priming of naive T cells or cross-reactivity rather than memory responses to the cancer.

This sequence originates from a man aged 55-75 years with non-small cell lung cancer. The chain is assembled from TRBV6-4 and TRBJ2-1; the D gene assignment is ambiguous. The sequencing input was lung tumor tissue. CDR3 protein: CASSDHPTPLFF. The nucleotide sequence is given as TGTGCCAGCAGTGACCATCCTACTCCCCTGTTCTTC.